One and the same sample provided the 12 T cell receptor beta chains below, sequenced in a study of blood T cell repertoires in COVID-19. Libraries were prepared by immunoSEQ multiplex PCR; TCRdb keeps only in-frame clonotypes and omits some of them. The data hold tens of thousands of clones, with around four fifths observed a single time. The material sequenced was peripheral blood. The receptors stem from a human donor in a cohort sampled during active COVID-19.

The V call is TRBV18, the J call TRBJ1-1; 7 nucleotides align to TRBD1. V lost 0 bases to trimming and J lost 7 bases; unmatched junction nucleotides: 5. CDR3 length: 14 amino acids. CDR1 is KGHSH and CDR2 is LQKENI in the germline V gene. The CDR3, as DNA: TGTGCCAGCTCACCACCGACAGGGAAGTTTGAAGCTTTCTTT. It translates to CASSPPTGKFEAFF.

The genes are TRBV5-1 and TRBJ1-3; 7 bases are a match to TRBD1. Germline V lookup: CDR1 SGHRS, CDR2 YFSETQ. The CDR3 spans 14 residues. Trimming took 1 base from V and 7 from J; bases not matched to a gene: 5. CDR3: CASSLSGQANTIYF. CDR3 nucleotide sequence: TGCGCCAGCAGCTTGTCCGGACAGGCCAACACCATATATTTT. The full variable domain, rest sourced from reference TRBV5-1 and TRBJ1-3, is KAGVTQTPRYLIKTRGQQVTLSCSPISGHRSVSWYQQTPGQGLQFLFEYFSETQRNKGNFPGRFSGRQFSNSRSEMNVSTLELGDSALYLCASSLSGQANTIYFGEGSWLTVV.

The rearrangement links TRBV4-1 to TRBJ1-4, with D possibly TRBD1 on 5 matching bases. Germline V lookup: CDR1 MGHRA, CDR2 YSYEKL. Trimming pared 0 bases from V and 8 bases from J, leaving 13 bases between. The CDR3 is 15 amino acids. The CDR3 DNA reads as TGCGCCAGCAGCCAAGATAGGCTCCGGGGGGAAAAACTGTTTTTT. This gives the protein CASSQDRLRGEKLFF.

This chain joins TRBV27 and TRBJ1-3, with D perhaps matching TRBD1 (6 bases). Per the germline V gene, CDR1 is MNHEY and CDR2 is SMNVEV (reference sequence). Trimming pared 6 bases from V and 0 bases from J, leaving 24 bases between. The CDR3 is 19 amino acids. The CDR3 loop reads CASSPTLGRGGNSGNTIYF. The CDR3 nucleotides read TGTGCCAGCAGCCCTACTCTGGGCAGGGGAGGGAACTCTGGAAACACCATATATTTT.

The gene calls are TRBV7-2 and TRBJ2-1, with D possibly matching TRBD2 (5 bases). V lost 1 base and J 7 bases, leaving 11 bases between the germline ends. Germline V lookup: CDR1 SGHTA, CDR2 FQGNSA. This CDR3 comprises 14 residues. CDR3: CASSLDRTQNEQFF. DNA of the CDR3: TGTGCCAGCAGCTTAGATAGGACTCAGAATGAGCAGTTCTTC.

This sequence joins TRBV27 and TRBJ1-4; the D is unclear. CDR3 length equals 14 residues. Germline-derived CDR1 and CDR2 are MNHEY and SMNVEV (reference sequence). Trimming stripped 8 bases from V and 7 bases from J, with 17 bases between. CDR3 nucleotides: TGTGCCAGCCGACGCCCGGGTTTAAGTGAAAAACTGTTTTTT. The encoded protein is CASRRPGLSEKLFF.

This clone turned up a few times. The chain is built from TRBV5-4 and TRBJ2-5; tentative D call: TRBD1 (5 bases). This CDR3 has 14 amino acids. The germline CDR1 and CDR2 sequences are SGHNT and YYREEE (reference sequence). V was cut by 3 bases and J by 2 bases, with 11 bases left in between. The CDR3, as DNA: TGTGCCAGCAGCTCAACAAGGGGTCAAGAGACCCAGTACTTC. Protein product: CASSSTRGQETQYF.

The V call is TRBV19, the J call TRBJ1-1; 11 bases line up with TRBD1. The CDR3 loop spans 16 amino acids. Germline assignment: CDR1 LNHDA and CDR2 SQIVND (reference sequence). With 2 bases clipped from V and 1 base from J, the junction kept 3 bases outside the gene matches. CDR3 coding DNA: TGTGCCAGTAGTATATCCGGGACAGGGGGGAACACTGAAGCTTTCTTT. Residues: CASSISGTGGNTEAFF.

The rearrangement uses TRBV4-2 and TRBJ2-1; the match to TRBD2 covers 12 bases. Germline assignment: CDR1 LGHNA and CDR2 YNFKEQ. The CDR3 covers 16 residues. With 4 bases clipped from V and 5 bases from J, the junction kept 6 bases outside the gene matches. The CDR3 bases are TGTGCCAGCAGCCGCTCCCGGACTAGCGGGAACAATGAGCAGTTCTTC. Residues: CASSRSRTSGNNEQFF.

The chain is built from TRBV18 and TRBJ1-2, with a weak D call TRBD1 (5 bases). Trimming pared 3 bases from V and 6 bases from J, leaving 11 bases between. CDR3 length equals 13 residues. Germline loops: CDR1 KGHSH, CDR2 LQKENI. The DNA for the CDR3 is TGTGCCAGCTCACCGGGGCAGAGAGATGGCTACACCTTC. This gives the protein CASSPGQRDGYTF.

This chain uses TRBV12-3 or TRBV12-4 with TRBJ1-2, with D tentatively TRBD1 (5 bases). V lost 3 bases, J lost 6 bases, and 8 bases lay in between. This CDR3 is built from 12 residues. The CDR3 region is CASSFSGHGYTF. The CDR3 bases are TGTGCCAGCAGTTTTTCAGGGCATGGCTACACCTTC.

This clone was found once. The J gene is TRBJ2-1, the V gene TRBV7-9; D call uncertain. V was shortened by 1 base and J by 0 bases, with 16 bases between the two germline ends. Germline loops: CDR1 SEHNR, CDR2 FQNEAQ (reference sequence). The CDR3 totals 18 residues. CDR3 sequence (DNA): TGTGCCAGCAGCTTAGAAGGTTGGGCCTTGAGCTCCTACAATGAGCAGTTCTTC. Amino acids: CASSLEGWALSSYNEQFF.